This entry lists 23 T cell receptor beta chains sequenced from one sample in a study of blood T cell repertoires in COVID-19. Clones were read by immunoSEQ multiplex PCR, and TCRdb kept only the in-frame ones, dropping some. Here the sample spans under 300,000 clones, 88% being singletons. The sample comprised peripheral blood. The source is a woman aged 25 to 39 with acute or convalescent COVID-19.

V and J are TRBV7-2 and TRBJ2-2; a possible D gene is TRBD2 (6 bases). Per germline, CDR1 SGHTA and CDR2 FQGNSA. Trimming shortened V by 10 bases and J by 6 bases, and 12 bases separated the two germline ends. This CDR3 has 12 residues. As DNA, the CDR3 is TGTGCCACAACGGCGGGACCCGGGGAGCTGTTTTTT. The encoded protein is CATTAGPGELFF.

The chain carries TRBV30 and TRBJ1-3, with D unresolved. Looked up from germline, CDR1 is GTSNPN and CDR2 is SVGIG (reference sequence). With 3 bases removed from V and 4 bases from J, the gap between germline ends came to 7 bases. This CDR3 is 12 amino acids long. The DNA of the CDR3 is TGTGCCTGGAGGTATCAGGGAAACACCATATATTTT. Encoded protein: CAWRYQGNTIYF.

This rearrangement joins TRBV9 to TRBJ1-5; the D gene is possibly TRBD1 (6 bases). The germline V gene encodes CDR1 SGDLS and CDR2 YYNGEE. The CDR3 is 15 residues long. The ends were cut back, 3 bases at V and 8 bases at J, with 18 bases in the middle. CDR3: CASSASGVSFEPQHF. CDR3 DNA: TGTGCCAGCAGCGCATCAGGGGTCTCATTCGAGCCCCAGCATTTT.

The J gene is TRBJ1-6, the V gene TRBV27; D remains unclear. The CDR3 length is 14 residues. Per germline, CDR1 MNHEY and CDR2 SMNVEV (reference sequence). Trimming removed 8 bases at V and 6 bases at J, with 14 bases between. The CDR3: CASANSQANSPLHF. Here the CDR3 DNA reads TGTGCCAGCGCGAACTCCCAGGCTAATTCACCCCTCCACTTT.

The chain joins TRBV30 to TRBJ1-5, with a tentative D call TRBD1 (6 bases). The germline V and J ends were trimmed by 4 bases and 11 bases, with 18 bases remaining between them. Germline lookup yields CDR1 GTSNPN and CDR2 SVGIG (reference sequence). The CDR3 has 13 amino acids. The CDR3 here is CAWTDSLGGAQHF. As DNA, the CDR3 is TGTGCCTGGACGGACAGCCTGGGGGGGGCCCAGCATTTT.

The rearrangement joins TRBV7-3 to TRBJ1-1; D may be TRBD1 (5 bases). Germline CDR1 reads SGHTA; CDR2 reads FQGTGA. Between the trimmed V and J ends, which lost 5 bases and 3 bases, there was a span of 10 bases. There are 13 residues in the CDR3. The CDR3 sequence: CASSINRYTEAFF. As DNA, the CDR3 is TGTGCCAGCAGCATAAACAGGTACACTGAAGCTTTCTTT.

This sequence joins TRBV9 and TRBJ2-1, with no clear D. The germline gives CDR1 SGDLS, CDR2 YYNGEE. Trimming cost V 0 bases and J 0 bases, with 7 bases left between them. The CDR3 contains 15 residues. CDR3 DNA sequence: TGTGCCAGCAGCGTAGCATATAGCTCCTACAATGAGCAGTTCTTC. Its translation is CASSVAYSSYNEQFF.

The chain couples TRBV6-5 to TRBJ1-1; possible D gene TRBD1, 5 bases. Germline V gene sequence: CDR1 MNHEY, CDR2 SVGAGI. The CDR3 consists of 13 residues. V was pared by 7 bases and J by 11 bases, with 20 bases between. The CDR3 here is CASIESGGLDAFF. CDR3 bases: TGTGCCAGCATCGAAAGCGGGGGGTTGGACGCTTTCTTT.

The chain combines TRBV5-5 with TRBJ1-2; possibly TRBD1 for D (6 bases). The CDR3 is 14 amino acids. V was clipped by 1 base and J by 3 bases, with 10 bases between them. Germline V gene lookup returns CDR1 SGHKS and CDR2 YYEKEE (reference sequence). CDR3 loop: CASSLQGPDYGYTF. The CDR3 bases are TGTGCCAGCAGCTTGCAGGGGCCAGACTATGGCTACACCTTC.

The chain carries TRBV21-1 and TRBJ2-7; whether TRBD2, the table's D call, matches the DNA was not checked. TRBV21-1 has pseudogene status. The CDR3 spans 13 residues. The CDR3 DNA reads as TGTGCCAGCGGCGGGGTGTCTAGCTACGAGCAGTACTTC. This sequence encodes CASGGVSSYEQYF.

The gene calls are TRBV10-2 and TRBJ1-2, with 12 bases identical to TRBD1. V was clipped by 2 bases and J by 4 bases; unmatched bases: 5. Germline CDR1 reads WSHSY; CDR2 reads SAAADI. The CDR3 is 16 amino acids. The CDR3 DNA reads as TGCGCCAGCAGTGAGGGGACAGGGGGCTGGGGCTATGGCTACACCTTC. Protein product: CASSEGTGGWGYGYTF.

The rearrangement links TRBV15 to TRBJ1-6; no definite D call. The CDR3 is made up of 12 amino acids. Germline values: CDR1 LNHNV, CDR2 YYDKDF (reference sequence). V dropped 5 bases and J dropped 11 bases, with 10 bases sitting between them. The CDR3 spells CATSVRGPPLHF. CDR3 bases: TGTGCCACCAGCGTTAGAGGCCCACCCCTCCACTTT.

The chain recombines TRBV27 with TRBJ1-1; 10 nucleotides match TRBD1. Looked up from germline, CDR1 is MNHEY and CDR2 is SMNVEV (reference sequence). Trimming took 4 bases from V and 7 from J; bases not matched to a gene: 9. The CDR3 spans 15 residues. CDR3 nucleotide sequence: TGTGCCAGCAGTTCACGACAGGGGGCGCGAGGTGAAGCTTTCTTT. This gives the protein CASSSRQGARGEAFF.

V is TRBV3-1 (or the pseudogene TRBV3-2) and J is TRBJ2-1; 16 nucleotides line up with TRBD2. The CDR3 spans 19 residues. CDR1 and CDR2 from the germline V gene are LGHDT and YNNKEL (reference sequence). V was clipped by 3 bases and J by 4 bases; unmatched bases: 9. The CDR3 coding sequence is TGTGCCAGCAGCCAGACCCCGGGACTAGCGGGAGGGAGGTACAATGAGCAGTTCTTC. This translates into CASSQTPGLAGGRYNEQFF.

V is TRBV24-1 and J is TRBJ2-3; 7 positions match TRBD1. V lost 9 bases and J lost 6; bases outside the gene matches: 14. The CDR3 contains 15 residues. CDR1 and CDR2 from the germline V gene are KGHDR and SFDVKD. The CDR3 protein is CATAESGGEADTQYF. DNA for the CDR3: TGTGCCACCGCTGAATCAGGGGGAGAAGCGGATACGCAGTATTTT.

The chain links TRBV5-8 to TRBJ2-4, with 8 positions matching TRBD2. The CDR3 contains 14 residues. CDR1 SGHTS and CDR2 YDEGEE come from the germline V gene. V gave up 5 bases and J gave up 3 bases; unmatched junction bases: 4. The CDR3 bases are TGTGCCAGCAGAGATACTAGCGGCAAAAACATTCAGTACTTC. This translates into CASRDTSGKNIQYF.

The V gene is TRBV2, the J gene TRBJ2-1, with 8 positions matching TRBD2. This CDR3 contains 13 residues. V gave up 5 bases and J gave up 4 bases; unmatched junction bases: 1. Germline V gene data show CDR1 as SNHLY and CDR2 as FYNNEI. The CDR3 DNA reads TGTGCCAGCAGTAGCGGGAGTTACAATGAGCAGTTCTTC. Its translation: CASSSGSYNEQFF.

The CDR3 is CASSAGGAANEQFF. CDR3 coding DNA: TGTGCCAGCAGTGCGGGGGGCGCCGCCAATGAGCAGTTCTTC. This chain links TRBV6-4 with TRBJ2-1; a possible D gene is TRBD2 (7 bases). Trimming stripped 4 bases from V and 6 bases from J, with 13 bases between. The germline CDR1 and CDR2 sequences are MRHNA and SNTAGT. The CDR3 extends over 14 amino acids.

The chain couples TRBV28 to TRBJ1-5; 7 bases match TRBD1. The CDR3 runs 15 residues. The ends lost 0 bases at V and 5 bases at J; junction bases unmatched: 4. Germline loops: CDR1 MDHEN, CDR2 SYDVKM. In DNA, the CDR3 is TGTGCCAGCAGTTTATGGGGACAGCCCGATCAGCCCCAGCATTTT. Protein product: CASSLWGQPDQPQHF.

Here the CDR3 reads CASRQGDSPLHF. DNA of the CDR3: TGTGCCAGCAGACAGGGGGATTCACCCCTCCACTTT. V and J are TRBV6-4 and TRBJ1-6, with TRBD1 matching over 8 bases. This CDR3 is 12 amino acids long. The trim removed 6 bases at V and 8 bases at J, leaving 0 bases unmatched. CDR1 MRHNA and CDR2 SNTAGT come from the germline V gene.

The CDR3 loop is CASSAGPGNTDTQYF. CDR3 in DNA: TGTGCCAGCAGTGCCGGTCCAGGGAACACAGATACGCAGTATTTT. The chain carries TRBV2 and TRBJ2-3, with D tentatively TRBD1 (5 bases). The CDR3 extends over 15 amino acids. V lost 4 bases and J lost 2, with 13 bases in between. In germline, CDR1 is SNHLY, CDR2 FYNNEI.

This sequence joins TRBV12-3 or TRBV12-4 and TRBJ2-1; no reliable D call. The CDR3 length is 13 residues. V dropped 5 bases and J dropped 4 bases, with 9 bases sitting between them. CDR3 sequence (DNA): TGTGCCAGCAGTCCGCAAGCGTACAATGAGCAGTTCTTC. Translating it yields CASSPQAYNEQFF.

This chain joins TRBV3-1 (or the pseudogene TRBV3-2) and TRBJ2-7; D unresolved. In germline, CDR1 is LGHDT, CDR2 YNNKEL (reference sequence). The CDR3 contains 15 residues. The V end lost 0 bases, the J end lost 1 base, and 10 bases lay between the germline ends. CDR3 loop: CASSQDLARSYEQYF. CDR3 bases: TGTGCCAGCAGCCAAGATTTGGCTAGGTCCTACGAGCAGTACTTC.